The clone carrying this T cell receptor beta chain was seen more than once but under ten times. In the original workflow: The authors estimated nucleated cell counts from reference gene primer amplification. Method: immunoSEQ multiplex PCR; TCRdb's copy keeps in-frame clones and lacks some. That table is the source of V, J and clone size, and D and trimming were worked out from the DNA. The sample has 60,000 or so clones, approximately 91% seen once. The sample belongs to a study of blood T cell repertoires in COVID-19. On the study more broadly: Samples came from the United States, Italy and Spain, spanning acute and convalescent COVID-19. The analysed material was cDNA or gDNA that came from T cells, B-cell-depleted T cells, or PBMCs.

Germline assignment: CDR1 SGDLS and CDR2 YYNGEE. The CDR3 is 16 residues long. The V and J ends lost 3 bases and 5 bases, in that order; junction bases with no gene match: 11. The sample was peripheral blood. The clonotype was recovered from a woman in her sixties with active COVID-19. V and J are TRBV9 and TRBJ2-1; 7 nucleotides match TRBD1. In DNA, the CDR3 is TGTGCCAGCAGCGCGCGGACAGGCGGCAGTGACAATGAGCAGTTCTTC. It translates to CASSARTGGSDNEQFF. Drawing the rest from reference TRBV9 and TRBJ2-1, the complete variable domain is DSGVTQTPKHLITATGQRVTLRCSPRSGDLSVYWYQQSLDQGLQFLIQYYNGEERAKGNILERFSAQQFPDLHSELNLSSLELGDSALYFCASSARTGGSDNEQFFGPGTRLTVL.